This T cell receptor (beta chain) was identified in a study of blood T cell repertoires in COVID-19. Profiled with immunoSEQ multiplex PCR; TCRdb holds only in-frame clones, not every one. The table includes about 320,000 clones, roughly 89% detected once. V lost 2 bases and J lost 8; bases outside the gene matches: 5. Germline V gene sequence: CDR1 MNHEY, CDR2 SMNVEV (reference sequence). The CDR3 runs to 14 residues. The sequence was collected from a woman aged 25-40 years with COVID-19, enrolled during active disease. This chain connects TRBV27 to TRBJ1-2; 10 bases match TRBD1. The sequenced material came from peripheral blood. The CDR3 reads CASSLAGTGVGYTF. CDR3 nucleotide sequence: TGTGCCAGCAGTTTAGCAGGGACAGGGGTAGGCTACACCTTC.